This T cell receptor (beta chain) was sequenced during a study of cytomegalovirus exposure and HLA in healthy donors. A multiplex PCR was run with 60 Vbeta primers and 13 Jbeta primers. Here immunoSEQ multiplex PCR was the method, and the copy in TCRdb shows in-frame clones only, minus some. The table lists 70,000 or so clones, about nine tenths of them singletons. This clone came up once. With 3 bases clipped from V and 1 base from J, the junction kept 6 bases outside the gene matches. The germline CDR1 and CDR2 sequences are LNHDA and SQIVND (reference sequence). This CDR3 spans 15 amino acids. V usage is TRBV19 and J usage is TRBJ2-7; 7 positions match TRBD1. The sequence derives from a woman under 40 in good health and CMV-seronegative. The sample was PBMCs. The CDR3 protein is CASSILGGASYEQYF. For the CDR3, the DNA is TGTGCCAGTAGTATTTTAGGGGGCGCTTCCTACGAGCAGTACTTC.